A selection of T cell receptor beta chains follows, all from one sample in a study of blood T cell repertoires in COVID-19. Some clones are missing from TCRdb's copy, which holds only in-frame ones; the method was immunoSEQ multiplex PCR. The sample carries some 120,000 clones, roughly 91% recorded once. Sequenced material: peripheral blood. These receptors were collected from a human donor in a cohort sampled during active COVID-19. CDR3s include the opening cysteine and the closing phenylalanine or tryptophan. A D gene is named only where the DNA matches it firmly. A clone size is listed for some rows: how often the clone was seen (once, few, many), or a class if it is expanded.

j_call cdr3_length clone_size d_call v_call cdr3_nt cdr3_aa
TRBJ2-7 16 - TRBD2 TRBV7-2 TGTGCCAGCAGCTTAGGGGGGACTAGCGGGAGTCTCGAGCAGTACTTC CASSLGGTSGSLEQYF
TRBJ1-4 14 - - TRBV19 TGTGCCAGTAGTATAGATCGGGGGAGTGAAAAACTGTTTTTT CASSIDRGSEKLFF
TRBJ1-6 16 - - TRBV7-2 TGTGCCAGCAGCTTATCTGGACGGGGGTTTGGCGGGTCCCTCCACTTT CASSLSGRGFGGSLHF
TRBJ2-3 18 - TRBD2 TRBV5-6 TGTGCCAGCAGCCCACCGACTAGCGGGAGGGGAGTGTCAGATACGCAGTATTTT CASSPPTSGRGVSDTQYF
TRBJ1-3 18 - - TRBV11-2 TGTGCCAGCAGCTTAATAAGGCAGGCCGAAGACTCTGGAAACACCATATATTTT CASSLIRQAEDSGNTIYF
TRBJ1-5 16 - - TRBV6-1 TGTGCCAGCAGTGAATTGGGGGGAAGAAGCAATCAGCCCCAGCATTTT CASSELGGRSNQPQHF
TRBJ2-7 15 - TRBD1 TRBV27 TGTGCCAGCAGTTTATGGGCAGGGGGCGGTTACGAGCAGTACTTC CASSLWAGGGYEQYF
TRBJ1-2 15 - TRBD1 TRBV7-9 TGTGCCAGCAGCTCCAACAGGGGGAGTGAGTTAGGCTACACCTTC CASSSNRGSELGYTF
TRBJ2-7 16 - - TRBV4-1 TGCGCCAGCAGCTTTCGAGGGCAGGGGCAGGGCTACGAGCAGTACTTC CASSFRGQGQGYEQYF
TRBJ2-3 17 - TRBD2 TRBV19 TGTGCCAGTAGTATCAGGGGCGGGAGGGCCCCCACAGATACGCAGTATTTT CASSIRGGRAPTDTQYF
TRBJ2-5 10 - - TRBV6-5 TGTGCCAGTGTACTGGAGACCCAGTACTTC CASVLETQYF
TRBJ1-4 16 - - TRBV25-1 TGTGCCAGCAGTGAACTAGGGAGTGAGATTAATGAAAAACTGTTTTTT CASSELGSEINEKLFF
TRBJ2-1 21 - TRBD2 TRBV13 TGTGCCAGCAGCTTAGAGAGGGCCGGGACTAGCGGGAGAGGTTCCTACAATGAGCAGTTCTTC CASSLERAGTSGRGSYNEQFF
TRBJ2-3 15 - - TRBV9 TGTGCCAGCAGCAGATGGGAGGATGGCACAGATACGCAGTATTTT CASSRWEDGTDTQYF
TRBJ1-1 14 - TRBD1 TRBV6-5 TGTGCCAGCAGTAAGGAACAGGGGAGCACTGAAGCTTTCTTT CASSKEQGSTEAFF
TRBJ1-1 15 - - TRBV5-4 TGTGCCAGCAGCAACCAGGGACACCCGAACACTGAAGCTTTCTTT CASSNQGHPNTEAFF
TRBJ2-5 15 - - TRBV10-3 TGTGCCATCAGTGAGTCTCTGGCGGATCAAGAGACCCAGTACTTC CAISESLADQETQYF
TRBJ2-7 13 - TRBD2 TRBV7-9 TGTGCCAGCAGCTTCGGGACTAATGTCGAGCAGTACTTC CASSFGTNVEQYF
TRBJ2-5 15 - TRBD1 TRBV5-1 TGCGCCAGCAGCTTGGGGGCAGGGGGACGAGAGACCCAGTACTTC CASSLGAGGRETQYF
TRBJ2-5 15 - TRBD2 TRBV18 TGTGCCAGCTCACCACCCGCTAGCGGGAGAGAGACCCAGTACTTC CASSPPASGRETQYF
TRBJ1-3 15 - TRBD1 TRBV27 TGTGCCAGCAGCCTCTCACAGGGGGACGGAAACACCATATATTTT CASSLSQGDGNTIYF
TRBJ2-6 18 - - TRBV4-1 TGCGCCAGCAGCCACTCGGCAGGTGCCCCCTCTGGGGCCAACGTCCTGACTTTC CASSHSAGAPSGANVLTF
TRBJ2-1 16 - TRBD2 TRBV7-7 TGTGCTAGCAGCCCCACCGGGACTAGTCTGGGCAATGAGCAGTTCTTC CASSPTGTSLGNEQFF
TRBJ2-2 17 once TRBD2 TRBV7-2 TGTGCCAGCAGCAGGGGGGGACTAGCGGGAGGTTCCGGGGAGCTGTTTTTT CASSRGGLAGGSGELFF
TRBJ2-3 15 many - TRBV15 TGTGCCACCAGCGTAGGGCGGGCTCACACAGATACGCAGTATTTT CATSVGRAHTDTQYF
TRBJ2-2 15 - TRBD1 TRBV29-1 TGCAGCGCTGGGGGGTCTGGCAGGGACAGGAGGGAGCTGTTTTTT CSAGGSGRDRRELFF
TRBJ2-4 14 - - TRBV6-5 TGTGCCAGCAGAACAGAAACCGCCAAAAACATTCAGTACTTC CASRTETAKNIQYF